Below are 20 T cell receptor beta chains sequenced from a single sample in a study of blood T cell repertoires in COVID-19. Generated by immunoSEQ multiplex PCR, the TCRdb table keeps only in-frame clones and is missing some. The sample records about 170,000 clones, about 83% being singletons. Material for sequencing was peripheral blood. These TCRs come from an older woman who had recovered from COVID-19.

This clone occurred once. The rearrangement links TRBV6-6 to TRBJ1-4, with 9 positions matching TRBD1. CDR1 is MNHNY and CDR2 is SVGAGI in the germline V gene (reference sequence). The CDR3 is 19 residues long. V lost 6 bases and J lost 0; bases outside the gene matches: 14. This CDR3 is CASSYLGQGLPPTNEKLFF. CDR3 coding DNA: TGTGCCAGCAGCTACCTGGGACAGGGCCTTCCTCCAACTAATGAAAAACTGTTTTTT.

This clone was counted only a few times. This chain links TRBV7-3 with TRBJ2-3; TRBD2 aligns across 14 bases. V lost 5 bases and J lost 2; bases outside the gene matches: 6. The CDR3 is 17 amino acids. The germline V gene has CDR1 SGHTA and CDR2 FQGTGA. The CDR3 coding sequence is TGTGCCAGCAGCGGACTAGCGGGGGGCCCCCTCACAGATACGCAGTATTTT. Translated, it gives CASSGLAGGPLTDTQYF.

V usage is TRBV6-4 and J usage is TRBJ1-2, with D possibly TRBD1 on 5 matching bases. Germline lookup yields CDR1 MRHNA and CDR2 SNTAGT. This CDR3 is 14 amino acids long. V was shortened by 0 bases and J by 2 bases, with 7 bases between the two germline ends. The CDR3 spells CASSDSGGNYGYTF. In nucleotides, the CDR3 is TGTGCCAGCAGTGACTCGGGGGGGAACTATGGCTACACCTTC.

The chain employs TRBV7-8 and TRBJ2-7; TRBD2 agrees at 7 bases. The CDR3 length is 13 residues. Trimming cost V 1 base and J 7 bases; bases outside gene matches: 4. Germline-derived CDR1 and CDR2 are SGHVS and FQNEAQ. The CDR3 DNA reads as TGTGCCAGCAGCTTAGAACCCGGGGGGGAGCAGTACTTC. Its protein product is CASSLEPGGEQYF.

The chain combines TRBV28 with TRBJ2-2, with TRBD1 identical over 7 bases. Germline V lookup: CDR1 MDHEN, CDR2 SYDVKM. J lost 0 bases, V lost 4 bases, and 8 bases had no gene match. This CDR3 is built from 17 residues. CDR3 amino acids: CASSWPGQAPNTGELFF. The CDR3 DNA sequence: TGTGCCAGCAGTTGGCCCGGACAGGCGCCGAACACCGGGGAGCTGTTTTTT.

This chain links TRBV30 with TRBJ1-2; 9 bases are shared with TRBD1. The CDR3 spans 13 residues. Germline V gene data show CDR1 as GTSNPN and CDR2 as SVGIG (reference sequence). The ends lost 4 bases at V and 8 bases at J; junction bases unmatched: 8. CDR3 nucleotides: TGTGCCTGGACCCCACAGGGGGCCGGGGGCTACACCTTC. Protein product: CAWTPQGAGGYTF.

This clone was seen only once. One junction end disagrees with the germline gene, perhaps due to a read error. This chain connects TRBV3-1 (or the pseudogene TRBV3-2) to TRBJ2-4; 8 bases fit TRBD1. Germline CDR1 and CDR2: LGHDT and YNNKEL (reference sequence). The CDR3 totals 11 residues. The CDR3 DNA reads TGTGCCAGCAGCCATGGACAGGGATCCCACTTC. It translates to CASSHGQGSHF.

The chain links TRBV5-1 to TRBJ2-2; 7 nucleotides align to TRBD1. Germline trimming cut 0 bases from V and 6 bases from J; bases unmatched to any gene: 11. The germline CDR1 and CDR2 sequences are SGHRS and YFSETQ. The CDR3 covers 17 residues. This chain's CDR3 is CASSLGSAGGAAGELFF. DNA for the CDR3: TGCGCCAGCAGCTTGGGTTCGGCAGGGGGTGCCGCCGGGGAGCTGTTTTTT.

This clone has at least ten counts. The chain uses TRBV11-1 and TRBJ1-3, with D unclear. Per the germline V gene, CDR1 is SGHAT and CDR2 is FQDESV (reference sequence). The V and J ends lost 4 bases and 6 bases respectively, with 16 bases between them. The CDR3 is made up of 15 amino acids. The DNA of the CDR3 is TGTGCCAGCAGCTCCGGAGGACTGGCGGAAAACACCATATATTTT. Encoded protein: CASSSGGLAENTIYF.

V usage is TRBV5-1 and J usage is TRBJ1-4; 10 bases fit TRBD1. The CDR3 length is 17 residues. Trimming at V came to 2 bases and at J to 6 bases, leaving 10 bases not matched to a gene. Germline-derived CDR1 and CDR2 are SGHRS and YFSETQ. The CDR3 region is CASSFSPTGGEDEKLFF. In DNA, the CDR3 is TGCGCCAGCAGCTTCTCACCGACAGGGGGCGAGGATGAAAAACTGTTTTTT.

V and J are TRBV5-1 and TRBJ2-1, with 11 bases lining up with TRBD2. V dropped 5 bases and J dropped 4; count of bases not matched to a gene: 2. The CDR3 runs 14 residues. The germline gives CDR1 SGHRS, CDR2 YFSETQ. CDR3 in amino acids: CASRLAGDYNEQFF. CDR3 nucleotides: TGCGCCAGCAGACTAGCGGGGGATTACAATGAGCAGTTCTTC. The full variable domain, with the rest looked up from reference TRBV5-1 and TRBJ2-1, is KAGVTQTPRYLIKTRGQQVTLSCSPISGHRSVSWYQQTPGQGLQFLFEYFSETQRNKGNFPGRFSGRQFSNSRSEMNVSTLELGDSALYLCASRLAGDYNEQFFGPGTRLTVL.

The chain uses TRBV25-1 and TRBJ1-5; maybe TRBD1 (5 bases). The V and J ends lost 10 bases and 3 bases respectively, with 13 bases between them. Per the germline V gene, CDR1 is MGHDK and CDR2 is SYGVNS. CDR3 size: 13 residues. The CDR3 DNA is TGTGCCACCCGGGAGACAGACAATCAGCCCCAGCATTTT. It yields the protein CATRETDNQPQHF.

The rearrangement uses TRBV11-2 and TRBJ1-1, with TRBD1 as a possible D gene (5 bases). This CDR3 comprises 12 residues. CDR1 and CDR2 (germline): SGHAT, FQNNGV. V dropped 3 bases and J dropped 8 bases, with 10 bases sitting between them. The CDR3 bases are TGTGCCAGCAGCTTCCTGACAGAGGAAGCTTTCTTT. Amino acids: CASSFLTEEAFF.

The J gene is TRBJ2-3, the V gene TRBV10-1, with TRBD2 matching 7 bases. The CDR3 has 15 residues. V shed 0 bases and J 1 base; nucleotides not matched to a gene: 1. Germline V lookup: CDR1 WNHNN, CDR2 SYGVQD (reference sequence). CDR3 region: CASSESAGGTDTQYF. CDR3 coding DNA: TGCGCCAGCAGTGAGTCTGCGGGGGGCACAGATACGCAGTATTTT.

This chain links TRBV5-6 with TRBJ2-1; D perhaps matches TRBD2 (6 bases). V lost 2 bases to trimming and J lost 12 bases, with 15 bases between them. The CDR3 sequence is 13 residues long. Germline loops: CDR1 SGHDT, CDR2 YYEEEE. CDR3 loop: CASSFGGDWGQFF. The CDR3 nucleotides read TGTGCCAGCAGCTTTGGTGGGGACTGGGGGCAGTTCTTC. Looking up the rest from reference TRBV5-6 and TRBJ2-1 gives the full variable domain: DAGVTQSPTHLIKTRGQQVTLRCSPKSGHDTVSWYQQALGQGPQFIFQYYEEEERQRGNFPDRFSGHQFPNYSSELNVNALLLGDSALYLCASSFGGDWGQFFGPGTRLTVL.

V is TRBV5-1 and J is TRBJ1-2; perhaps TRBD1 as D (6 bases). CDR3 length equals 15 residues. Per the germline V gene, CDR1 is SGHRS and CDR2 is YFSETQ. Trimming shortened V by 4 bases and J by 1 base, and 14 bases separated the two germline ends. CDR3 bases: TGCGCCAGCAGCCCCTGGGGCAGGGGTAACTATGGCTACACCTTC. Its translation: CASSPWGRGNYGYTF.

This chain's CDR3 is CAISATGSVGTEAFF. DNA for the CDR3: TGTGCCATCAGTGCGACAGGGTCGGTCGGCACTGAAGCTTTCTTT. This chain uses TRBV10-3 with TRBJ1-1, with 7 bases matching TRBD1. This CDR3 spans 15 amino acids. In germline, CDR1 is ENHRY, CDR2 SYGVKD. Germline trimming cut 4 bases from V and 4 bases from J; bases unmatched to any gene: 9.

The gene calls are TRBV5-6 and TRBJ2-7; 9 positions agree with TRBD2. The CDR3 is 14 amino acids. Per germline, CDR1 SGHDT and CDR2 YYEEEE. The trim removed 4 bases at V and 0 bases at J, leaving 2 bases unmatched. In DNA form, the CDR3 reads TGTGCCAGCAGCCCGGGACTAGCCTCCTACGAGCAGTACTTC. Protein: CASSPGLASYEQYF. Full variable domain (outside the CDR3, taken from reference TRBV5-6 and TRBJ2-7): DAGVTQSPTHLIKTRGQQVTLRCSPKSGHDTVSWYQQALGQGPQFIFQYYEEEERQRGNFPDRFSGHQFPNYSSELNVNALLLGDSALYLCASSPGLASYEQYFGPGTRLTVT.

V and J are TRBV9 and TRBJ1-2; D uncertain. Germline CDR1 is SGDLS and CDR2 is YYNGEE. CDR3 size: 14 residues. V was shortened by 7 bases and J by 0 bases, with 13 bases between the two germline ends. CDR3 protein: CASGRGPANYGYTF. In DNA, the CDR3 is TGTGCCAGCGGGCGGGGTCCAGCTAACTATGGCTACACCTTC.

Only a few counts were recorded for this clone. The chain combines TRBV5-4 with TRBJ1-2; possible D gene TRBD1, 5 bases. Germline CDR1 is SGHNT and CDR2 is YYREEE (reference sequence). The CDR3 loop spans 14 amino acids. Deletions cut 4 bases from V and 7 bases from J, with 17 bases between. The CDR3 here is CASSPEEGYRGYTF. The DNA of the CDR3 is TGTGCCAGCAGCCCGGAGGAGGGGTACCGTGGCTACACCTTC. Combining the CDR3 with reference TRBV5-4 and TRBJ1-2 gives the whole variable domain ETGVTQSPTHLIKTRGQQVTLRCSSQSGHNTVSWYQQALGQGPQFIFQYYREEENGRGNFPPRFSGLQFPNYSSELNVNALELDDSALYLCASSPEEGYRGYTFGSGTRLTVV.